These T cell receptor beta chains were read from a single sample in a study of Ad26.COV2.S vaccination and SARS-CoV-2 variants. Data came from immunoSEQ multiplex PCR; TCRdb stores just in-frame clones and leaves some out. Of approximately 97,000 clones listed, about three quarters are singletons. The source material was peripheral blood, sampled after recovery from COVID-19. The receptors shown here come from a human donor who had recovered from COVID-19. Both conserved end residues are part of each CDR3. Fields, in order: D gene, clone size, V gene, J gene, CDR3 protein, CDR3 DNA. D genes are given only for firm matches. The size of a clone is reported for some rows only, either as once, few or many, or as a class for expanded clones.

NA	NA	TRBV7-2	TRBJ2-5	CASSSRKETQYF	TGTGCCAGCAGCTCACGGAAAGAGACCCAGTACTTC
NA	NA	TRBV7-2	TRBJ1-2	CASSLGEGYGYTF	TGTGCCAGCAGCTTAGGTGAGGGATATGGCTACACCTTC
NA	NA	TRBV2	TRBJ2-3	CASSTSRTDTQYF	TGTGCCAGCAGTACTAGTCGAACAGATACGCAGTATTTT
NA	once	TRBV19	TRBJ1-1	CASSMRRARVAFF	TGTGCCAGTAGTATGAGGAGGGCGCGGGTAGCTTTCTTT
TRBD1	NA	TRBV4-2	TRBJ1-1	CASERQGGTEAFF	TGTGCCAGCGAAAGACAGGGAGGGACTGAAGCTTTCTTT
NA	NA	TRBV10-3	TRBJ1-3	CAIMRASSGNTIYF	TGTGCCATCATGCGGGCATCTTCTGGAAACACCATATATTTT
TRBD2	NA	TRBV7-2	TRBJ2-1	CASSLAGGPYNEQFF	TGTGCCAGCAGTCTAGCGGGGGGGCCCTACAATGAGCAGTTCTTC
NA	NA	TRBV10-2	TRBJ1-1	CASAYRGAEAFF	TGCGCCAGCGCCTATAGGGGCGCGGAAGCTTTCTTT
NA	NA	TRBV28	TRBJ1-4	CASSARGGRGEKLFF	TGTGCCAGCAGTGCCCGAGGGGGTCGAGGGGAAAAACTGTTTTTT
NA	NA	TRBV4-3	TRBJ2-1	CASSRERSWSYNEQFF	TGCGCCAGCAGCCGAGAGAGGTCCTGGTCCTACAATGAGCAGTTCTTC
NA	NA	TRBV2	TRBJ2-1	CASTLGIEQFF	TGTGCCAGCACCCTGGGGATTGAGCAGTTCTTC
TRBD1	NA	TRBV5-1	TRBJ2-1	CASSPGTGWEQFF	TGCGCCAGCAGCCCCGGGACAGGATGGGAGCAGTTCTTC
TRBD1	NA	TRBV10-2	TRBJ2-7	CASSDGQGKAGYEQYF	TGCGCCAGCAGTGACGGACAGGGAAAGGCTGGGTACGAGCAGTACTTC
NA	NA	TRBV15	TRBJ1-5	CATRREGSNQPQHF	TGTGCCACCAGGAGGGAAGGTAGCAATCAGCCCCAGCATTTT
NA	few	TRBV5-5	TRBJ2-5	CASSLGTGKETQYF	TGTGCCAGCAGCTTAGGGACGGGAAAAGAGACCCAGTACTTC
NA	few	TRBV19	TRBJ1-1	CATATIDRGTEAFF	TGTGCCACTGCCACGATCGACAGAGGCACTGAAGCTTTCTTT
NA	NA	TRBV30	TRBJ1-5	CAWSEAGGLYQPQHF	TGTGCCTGGAGTGAGGCCGGAGGGCTCTATCAGCCCCAGCATTTT
TRBD1	few	TRBV5-1	TRBJ1-5	CASSTGTGANQPQHF	TGCGCCAGCAGCACCGGGACAGGGGCCAATCAGCCCCAGCATTTT
NA	NA	TRBV29-1	TRBJ2-7	CSVGSQGIHEQYF	TGCAGCGTTGGTTCACAGGGAATACACGAGCAGTACTTC
NA	NA	TRBV6-5	TRBJ2-3	CASSYGGGNTDTQYF	TGTGCCAGCAGTTACGGTGGGGGGAACACAGATACGCAGTATTTT
NA	NA	TRBV5-4	TRBJ1-1	CASSFRTGAEAFF	TGTGCCAGCAGCTTTCGAACGGGCGCTGAAGCTTTCTTT
TRBD2	NA	TRBV28	TRBJ2-3	CASSTSGAYTDTQYF	TGTGCCAGCAGTACTAGCGGGGCCTACACAGATACGCAGTATTTT
TRBD2	NA	TRBV24-1	TRBJ2-3	CATRTSGSPGAQYF	TGTGCCACCAGGACTAGCGGGTCCCCAGGGGCGCAGTATTTT
NA	NA	TRBV7-3	TRBJ2-2	CASSLEGGGTGELFF	TGTGCCAGCAGCCTCGAAGGAGGGGGCACCGGGGAGCTGTTTTTT
NA	few	TRBV27	TRBJ1-1	CASSLTGNTEAFF	TGTGCCAGCAGTTTAACAGGGAACACTGAAGCTTTCTTT
TRBD1	NA	TRBV5-1	TRBJ2-3	CASSLAGEGANTDTQYF	TGCGCCAGCAGCTTGGCCGGAGAGGGGGCGAACACAGATACGCAGTATTTT
TRBD1	once	TRBV5-5	TRBJ1-2	CASSLEGLDRGTYGYTF	TGTGCCAGCAGCTTGGAGGGGTTGGACAGGGGGACCTATGGCTACACCTTC
TRBD1	NA	TRBV27	TRBJ2-3	CASSLTGGRSDTQYF	TGTGCCAGCAGTTTGACAGGGGGCCGGTCAGATACGCAGTATTTT
NA	few	TRBV5-1	TRBJ2-6	CASSEWDSSSGANVLTF	TGCGCCAGCAGCGAATGGGACTCGAGCTCTGGGGCCAACGTCCTGACTTTC
TRBD1	once	TRBV19	TRBJ1-6	CASQSQGGNSPLHF	TGTGCCAGTCAGAGCCAGGGGGGGAATTCACCCCTCCACTTT
NA	NA	TRBV11-2	TRBJ1-1	CASSTTTERWEAFF	TGTGCCAGCAGCACTACGACAGAACGATGGGAAGCTTTCTTT
NA	NA	TRBV25-1	TRBJ2-1	CASSEFSQGNEQFF	TGTGCCAGCAGTGAATTTTCGCAAGGCAATGAGCAGTTCTTC
NA	NA	TRBV12-3/TRBV12-4	TRBJ1-1	CASSFSTYTEAFF	TGTGCCAGCAGTTTTAGCACATACACTGAAGCTTTCTTT
NA	once	TRBV7-2	TRBJ1-4	CASSLVGDTNEKLFF	TGTGCCAGCAGCTTAGTCGGGGACACTAATGAAAAACTGTTTTTT
TRBD1	NA	TRBV5-6	TRBJ1-2	CASSLLSGQYYGYTF	TGTGCCAGCAGCTTGTTATCGGGACAGTACTATGGCTACACCTTC
TRBD2	once	TRBV9	TRBJ2-4	CASSPTSGDNIQYF	TGTGCCAGCAGCCCGACTAGCGGGGACAACATTCAGTACTTC
NA	NA	TRBV14	TRBJ1-1	CASSQATGGTEAFF	TGTGCCAGCAGCCAAGCTACAGGCGGGACTGAAGCTTTCTTT
NA	few	TRBV7-7	TRBJ2-5	CALGGGKTQYF	TGTGCCCTAGGGGGGGGGAAGACCCAGTACTTC
NA	NA	TRBV25-1	TRBJ2-7	CASSDGNGYEQYF	TGTGCCAGCAGTGATGGGAATGGCTACGAGCAGTACTTC
NA	NA	TRBV3-1/TRBV3-2	TRBJ2-5	CASSQDMGIQETQYF	TGTGCCAGCAGCCAAGATATGGGAATTCAAGAGACCCAGTACTTC
NA	once	TRBV4-3	TRBJ2-5	CASSSRGGETQYF	TGCGCCAGCAGCAGTAGGGGTGGCGAGACCCAGTACTTC
TRBD1	NA	TRBV15	TRBJ1-2	CATSREGQGNGYTF	TGTGCCACCAGCAGAGAGGGACAGGGTAACGGCTACACCTTC
NA	NA	TRBV28	TRBJ2-3	CASSPGSTDTQYF	TGTGCCAGCAGTCCTGGTAGCACAGATACGCAGTATTTT
TRBD1	NA	TRBV4-1	TRBJ1-2	CASSQSFAGQGGYGYTF	TGCGCCAGCAGCCAATCCTTCGCAGGACAGGGGGGTTATGGCTACACCTTC
NA	NA	TRBV19	TRBJ2-7	CASSIGLAAYEQYF	TGTGCCAGTAGTATAGGGCTGGCGGCCTACGAGCAGTACTTC
TRBD1	NA	TRBV29-1	TRBJ1-2	CSVAITGAGYTF	TGCAGCGTTGCTATAACAGGGGCTGGCTACACCTTC
NA	NA	TRBV6-5	TRBJ1-1	CASSYEGETNTEAFF	TGTGCCAGCAGTTACGAAGGGGAGACGAACACTGAAGCTTTCTTT
NA	once	TRBV11-2	TRBJ1-6	CASSLVGADKGLHF	TGTGCCAGCAGCTTAGTGGGGGCGGACAAGGGCCTCCACTTT
NA	NA	TRBV3-1/TRBV3-2	TRBJ1-3	CASSQPPVGNTIYF	TGTGCCAGCAGCCAACCCCCCGTGGGAAACACCATATATTTT
NA	NA	TRBV11-2	TRBJ1-1	CASSRHNTEAFF	TGTGCCAGCAGCAGGCATAACACTGAAGCTTTCTTT
NA	NA	TRBV27	TRBJ2-2	CASSVTRLRGPGELFF	TGTGCCAGCAGTGTCACCCGGCTTCGTGGACCCGGGGAGCTGTTTTTT
NA	NA	TRBV7-2	TRBJ2-7	CASSLVSGISSYEQYF	TGTGCCAGCAGCCTAGTTAGCGGAATCAGCTCCTACGAGCAGTACTTC
NA	NA	TRBV5-6	TRBJ2-7	CASSLADRWEQYF	TGTGCCAGCAGCTTGGCCGATCGCTGGGAGCAGTACTTC
NA	NA	TRBV3-1/TRBV3-2	TRBJ1-5	CASSQGVRVNQPQHF	TGTGCCAGCAGCCAAGGTGTCAGAGTTAATCAGCCCCAGCATTTT
TRBD2	NA	TRBV6-2/TRBV6-3	TRBJ2-5	CASSPQSGGYQETQYF	TGTGCCAGCAGCCCCCAAAGCGGGGGGTACCAAGAGACCCAGTACTTC
NA	few	TRBV5-1	TRBJ1-1	CASSLDRVNTEAFF	TGCGCCAGCAGCTTGGACAGGGTAAACACTGAAGCTTTCTTT
NA	NA	TRBV5-1	TRBJ2-1	CASSLDSWDEQFF	TGCGCCAGCAGCTTGGACTCCTGGGATGAGCAGTTCTTC
TRBD1	NA	TRBV5-1	TRBJ1-1	CASSDRGGNTEAFF	TGCGCCAGCAGCGACAGGGGCGGTAACACTGAAGCTTTCTTT
NA	NA	TRBV3-1/TRBV3-2	TRBJ1-2	CASKGEYGYTF	TGTGCCAGCAAGGGGGAATATGGCTACACCTTC
NA	NA	TRBV2	TRBJ1-5	CASTTGLDQPQHF	TGTGCCAGCACCACAGGGTTAGATCAGCCCCAGCATTTT